One and the same sample provided the 11 T cell receptor beta chains below, sequenced in a study of T cells after yellow fever vaccination. Each CDR3 protein gets one entry after TCRdb re-called the 5' RACE reads with MiXCR. The repertoire includes about 320,000 distinct CDR3 sequences, approximately 7% of them detected once, and roughly a sixth sits in the top ten. The sample was PBMCs, taken more than 35 days after the first yellow fever vaccination. The receptors stem from a young man who received the YFV17D yellow fever vaccine.

This chain connects TRBV4-1 to TRBJ2-1; the D is unclear. V was cut by 5 bases and J by 1 base, with 12 bases left in between. The CDR3 has 15 amino acids. The germline CDR1 and CDR2 sequences are MGHRA and YSYEKL. CDR3 nucleotides: TGCGCCAGCAGCTCTGCAGCTCCGTCCTACAATGAGCAGTTCTTC. Residues: CASSSAAPSYNEQFF.

This clonotype was detected only a few times. The rearrangement joins TRBV3-1 to TRBJ2-2; 7 bases line up with TRBD1. Germline CDR1 and CDR2: LGHDT and YNNKEL (reference sequence). This CDR3 is 16 amino acids long. V shed 6 bases, J shed 0 bases, and the junction held 7 bases outside the gene matches. DNA of the CDR3: TGTGCCAGCAGATTCACCGGGACAGCGAACACCGGGGAGCTGTTTTTT. It codes for CASRFTGTANTGELFF.

The CDR3 reads CASSSTDRSYEQYF. The CDR3 bases are TGTGCCAGCAGTTCCACGGACAGGTCCTACGAGCAGTACTTC. This chain uses TRBV6-5 with TRBJ2-7, with 7 nucleotides matching TRBD1. Germline CDR1 reads MNHEY; CDR2 reads SVGAGI. V shed 4 bases, J shed 1 base, and the junction held 4 bases outside the gene matches. CDR3 length: 14 amino acids.

In this sample, this clonotype turned up many times. The chain has TRBV6-5 and TRBJ1-6, with D unresolved. V was cut by 0 bases and J by 5 bases, with 11 bases left in between. This CDR3 spans 16 amino acids. From germline, CDR1 is MNHEY and CDR2 SVGAGI. CDR3 sequence (DNA): TGTGCCAGCAGTTACTCGAGAACAGTTGATAATTCACCCCTCCACTTT. Amino acid sequence: CASSYSRTVDNSPLHF.

This clonotype has more than one count but fewer than ten. The chain combines TRBV9 with TRBJ2-4; 12 bases map to TRBD1. The trim removed 0 bases at V and 7 bases at J, leaving 2 bases unmatched. The CDR3 totals 15 residues. Per the germline V gene, CDR1 is SGDLS and CDR2 is YYNGEE. The CDR3 DNA sequence: TGTGCCAGCAGCGTAGGCGGGACAGGGGGCAACATTCAGTACTTC. As protein: CASSVGGTGGNIQYF.

This clonotype appeared a few times. V and J are TRBV7-2 and TRBJ1-1; D unresolved. Per germline, CDR1 SGHTA and CDR2 FQGNSA. This CDR3 contains 11 residues. Trimming shortened V by 5 bases and J by 10 bases, and 11 bases separated the two germline ends. CDR3 DNA sequence: TGTGCCAGCAGCCTACTACGGGTAGCTTTCTTT. Amino acid sequence: CASSLLRVAFF.

This clonotype has just a few counts. This rearrangement joins TRBV7-2 to TRBJ1-1; D may be TRBD1 (6 bases). CDR3 length equals 14 residues. Trimming removed 1 base from V and 11 bases from J, with 17 bases in between. Germline V lookup: CDR1 SGHTA, CDR2 FQGNSA. CDR3 region: CASSLDRAGERAFF. For the CDR3, the DNA is TGTGCCAGCAGCTTAGATCGGGCAGGGGAACGGGCTTTCTTT.

This clonotype was seen many times. CDR3 amino acids: CSVAWSYNEQFF. Here the CDR3 DNA reads TGCAGCGTGGCCTGGTCCTACAATGAGCAGTTCTTC. The chain links TRBV29-1 to TRBJ2-1; D gene unclear. Deletions cut 6 bases from V and 1 base from J, with 7 bases between. This CDR3 is 12 amino acids long. Looked up from germline, CDR1 is SQVTM and CDR2 is ANQGSEA.

This clonotype was counted between two and nine times. J is TRBJ2-6 and V is TRBV4-3; perhaps TRBD2 as D (5 bases). The germline V and J ends were trimmed by 1 base and 0 bases, with 10 bases remaining between them. The CDR3 extends over 17 amino acids. Per germline, CDR1 LGHNA and CDR2 YSLEER. The DNA for the CDR3 is TGCGCCAGCAGCCAAGGATCGGGAACCTCTGGGGCCAACGTCCTGACTTTC. This translates into CASSQGSGTSGANVLTF.

This clonotype appeared a few times. The chain uses TRBV29-1 and TRBJ2-1; no clear D. The CDR3 totals 11 residues. CDR1 and CDR2 from the germline V gene are SQVTM and ANQGSEA. V gave up 4 bases and J gave up 5 bases, with 6 bases separating them. The DNA of the CDR3 is TGCAGCGTTGGACCTGACAATGAGCAGTTCTTC. Protein sequence: CSVGPDNEQFF.

In its sample, this clonotype was seen a few times. This chain uses TRBV10-3 with TRBJ2-1; 9 nucleotides match TRBD2. The CDR3 is 18 residues long. Germline loops: CDR1 ENHRY, CDR2 SYGVKD. V trimming: 2 bases; J trimming: 9 bases; junction bases outside the gene matches: 17. The CDR3 region is CAISETFLTSGLESEQFF. The CDR3, as DNA: TGTGCCATCAGTGAGACCTTCCTTACTAGCGGGCTGGAGTCTGAGCAGTTCTTC.